Below, 32 T cell receptor beta chains from the same sample are listed, as sequenced in a study of shared clonotypes between healthy human individuals (dated by TCRdb to about 2020). Library generation was performed with the immunoSEQ multiplex PCR assay. TCRdb holds this immuneACCESS table with in-frame rearrangements only. Some clones are missing; in checked studies, unresolved V genes explain under half, and the rest has no known cause. This sample has a few million clones in its table, and under 97% of those were observed once. Jointly, the top ten make up approximately 0.13% of the sample. Sequenced sample: naive CD4+ T cells sorted from blood. The intended sense of this specimen's cell subset or site label: CD45RA+ positively selected. These receptor sequences come from a young man in good health.

The chain links TRBV7-2 to TRBJ1-2, with 7 bases fitting TRBD1. The J segment lost 7 bases and the V segment lost 5 bases, leaving 10 bases of the junction unmatched. Germline lookup yields CDR1 SGHTA and CDR2 FQGNSA. The CDR3 covers 14 residues. The CDR3 sequence: CASSTPTGTAGYTF. The CDR3 coding sequence is TGTGCCAGCAGCACACCTACGGGGACAGCTGGCTACACCTTC. The full variable domain, completed using reference TRBV7-2 and TRBJ1-2, is GAGVSQSPSNKVTEKGKDVELRCDPISGHTALYWYRQSLGQGLEFLIYFQGNSAPDKSGLPSDRFSAERTGGSVSTLTIQRTQQEDSAVYLCASSTPTGTAGYTFGSGTRLTVV.

The V call is TRBV19, the J call TRBJ2-7; TRBD1 might be the D (6 bases). Germline V gene sequence: CDR1 LNHDA, CDR2 SQIVND (reference sequence). The CDR3 length is 14 residues. The V gene lost 11 bases and the J gene lost 0 bases, with 17 bases spanning the gap. CDR3 bases: TGTGCCCGCCCTTTACCACAGGGCTCCTACGAGCAGTACTTC. Amino acids: CARPLPQGSYEQYF.

The V call is TRBV12-5, the J call TRBJ1-1, with TRBD1 identical over 7 bases. The junction had 13 bases not matched to a gene; V was cut back by 5 bases and J by 4 bases. The CDR3 is made up of 16 amino acids. Per germline, CDR1 LGHNT and CDR2 FRNRAP. CDR3 loop: CASGPYPQGLGTEAFF. The CDR3 DNA is TGTGCTAGTGGTCCATACCCACAGGGGTTGGGCACTGAAGCTTTCTTT.

The rearrangement joins TRBV28 to TRBJ1-5, with 10 nucleotides matching TRBD1. The junction had 5 bases not matched to a gene; V was cut back by 8 bases and J by 1 base. The CDR3 runs to 15 residues. Germline V gene data show CDR1 as MDHEN and CDR2 as SYDVKM. The CDR3 coding sequence is TGTGCCAGCGGTTCGGGACAGGGGAGCAATCAGCCCCAGCATTTT. Protein product: CASGSGQGSNQPQHF.

V is TRBV11-2 and J is TRBJ1-4, with a possible D match to TRBD1 (6 bases). The CDR3 extends over 15 amino acids. Trimming cost V 4 bases and J 7 bases, with 16 bases left between them. CDR1 is SGHAT, CDR2 FQNNGV, per germline. This CDR3 reads CASSSQPGEGEKLFF. CDR3 coding DNA: TGTGCCAGCAGCTCCCAACCAGGGGAAGGTGAAAAACTGTTTTTT.

As for this clone: Other nucleotide sequences from this sample produce the same CDR3. The rearrangement joins TRBV20-1 to TRBJ2-7, with no clear D. The ends were cut back, 2 bases at V and 3 bases at J, with 5 bases in the middle. Per germline, CDR1 DFQATT and CDR2 SNEGSKA (reference sequence). This CDR3 is 11 amino acids long. CDR3 loop: CSARRSYEQYF. In DNA form, the CDR3 reads TGCAGTGCTAGAAGAAGCTACGAGCAGTACTTC.

This rearrangement joins TRBV7-2 to TRBJ1-6, with D tentatively TRBD1 (5 bases). CDR1 is SGHTA and CDR2 is FQGNSA in the germline V gene. Trimming stripped 0 bases from V and 0 bases from J, with 12 bases between. The CDR3 is 18 amino acids. The CDR3, as DNA: TGTGCCAGCAGCTTAGCGACCGCAGGGAGCTCCTATAATTCACCCCTCCACTTT. This sequence encodes CASSLATAGSSYNSPLHF.

This clone came up once. V usage is TRBV28 and J usage is TRBJ2-7; no firm D call. The ends were cut back, 4 bases at V and 6 bases at J, with 10 bases in the middle. The CDR3 is made up of 12 amino acids. The germline V gene has CDR1 MDHEN and CDR2 SYDVKM. The CDR3 bases are TGTGCCAGCAGTTCCATGAGAAGCGAGCAGTACTTC. Its protein product is CASSSMRSEQYF.

The chain carries TRBV7-9 and TRBJ1-2, with D possibly being TRBD1 (5 bases). CDR3 length: 13 amino acids. The V end lost 5 bases, the J end lost 2 bases, and 9 bases lay between the germline ends. The germline CDR1 and CDR2 sequences are SEHNR and FQNEAQ (reference sequence). The CDR3 coding sequence is TGTGCCAGCAGCCCTCGACAGAACTATGGCTACACCTTC. It encodes CASSPRQNYGYTF.

CDR3 DNA: TGTGCCTGGGGATTTTCGAAAACAGCTGAAGCTTTCTTT. Translating gives CAWGFSKTAEAFF. This chain connects TRBV30 to TRBJ1-1, with no clear D. The CDR3 sequence is 13 residues long. The V end lost 5 bases, the J end lost 6 bases, and 16 bases lay between the germline ends. CDR1 and CDR2 (germline): GTSNPN, SVGIG (reference sequence).

About this clone itself: The sample contains more than one DNA sequence encoding this CDR3. The chain has TRBV4-1 and TRBJ2-3, with D uncertain. Looked up from germline, CDR1 is MGHRA and CDR2 is YSYEKL. The CDR3 runs 18 residues. V gave up 2 bases and J gave up 0 bases, with 18 bases separating them. This CDR3 reads CASSQNIWLDRSTDTQYF. The CDR3 coding sequence is TGCGCCAGCAGCCAAAATATATGGCTAGATAGGAGCACAGATACGCAGTATTTT.

This clone showed up just a few times. Other DNA sequences within the sample encode an identical CDR3. The chain is built from TRBV6-5 and TRBJ1-2; TRBD1 agrees at 9 bases. The CDR3 is 13 residues long. Germline V gene sequence: CDR1 MNHEY, CDR2 SVGAGI. The junction had 4 bases not matched to a gene; V was cut back by 5 bases and J by 6 bases. CDR3 sequence (DNA): TGTGCCAGCAGTAGGGGGACAGGGAATGGCTACACCTTC. Translated: CASSRGTGNGYTF.

The rearrangement uses TRBV7-9 and TRBJ2-1; D remains unclear. V lost 0 bases, J lost 5 bases, and 14 bases lay in between. This CDR3 has 16 residues. Germline CDR1 is SEHNR and CDR2 is FQNEAQ (reference sequence). The CDR3: CASSLAGTGLDNEQFF. The CDR3 coding sequence is TGTGCCAGCAGCTTAGCGGGAACGGGTTTAGACAATGAGCAGTTCTTC.

V is TRBV6-5 and J is TRBJ1-1; possibly TRBD1 for D (5 bases). Per the germline V gene, CDR1 is MNHEY and CDR2 is SVGAGI. The CDR3 has 14 residues. Trimming took 5 bases from V and 2 from J, leaving 12 bases between them. CDR3: CASSASGGNTEAFF. The CDR3, as DNA: TGTGCCAGCAGTGCCTCGGGGGGAAACACTGAAGCTTTCTTT.

V is TRBV27 and J is TRBJ2-7; 8 positions agree with TRBD2. The CDR3 length is 16 residues. Germline CDR1 and CDR2: MNHEY and SMNVEV (reference sequence). Trimming took 5 bases from V and 2 from J; bases not matched to a gene: 11. The CDR3 coding sequence is TGTGCCAGCAGTACCCGAGCGGGGGTGCGTACCTACGAGCAGTACTTC. Translation gives CASSTRAGVRTYEQYF.

The V gene is TRBV5-5, the J gene TRBJ2-5; unclear D gene. Germline lookup yields CDR1 SGHKS and CDR2 YYEKEE (reference sequence). CDR3 size: 13 residues. V lost 1 base, J lost 1 base, and 5 bases lay in between. The CDR3 DNA is TGTGCCAGCAGCTTGTTTTCCCAAGAGACCCAGTACTTC. Translated, it gives CASSLFSQETQYF. Filled out from reference TRBV5-5 and TRBJ2-5, the complete variable domain reads DAGVTQSPTHLIKTRGQQVTLRCSPISGHKSVSWYQQVLGQGPQFIFQYYEKEERGRGNFPDRFSARQFPNYSSELNVNALLLGDSALYLCASSLFSQETQYFGPGTRLLVL.

This clone appeared a single time. The chain combines TRBV28 with TRBJ1-1; no clear D gene. The V end was cut by 6 bases, the J end by 0 bases, with 17 bases between. Looked up from germline, CDR1 is MDHEN and CDR2 is SYDVKM. The CDR3 spans 16 residues. Here the CDR3 DNA reads TGTGCCAGCAGCCGAGAAGGACGGGCAGTGAACACTGAAGCTTTCTTT. This codes for CASSREGRAVNTEAFF.

The gene calls are TRBV7-9 and TRBJ2-5; a possible D gene is TRBD2 (5 bases). The CDR3 runs 13 residues. CDR1 SEHNR and CDR2 FQNEAQ come from the germline V gene (reference sequence). Trimming removed 5 bases from V and 9 bases from J, with 16 bases in between. The CDR3 coding sequence is TGTGCCAGCAGCCCCCCTTTGACCGGGGCCCAGTACTTC. Its protein is CASSPPLTGAQYF.

The CDR3: CASSSSRVDYGYTF. The CDR3, as DNA: TGTGCCAGCAGTTCGTCAAGAGTGGACTATGGCTACACCTTC. V and J are TRBV2 and TRBJ1-2; D is ambiguous. The germline V and J ends were trimmed by 5 bases and 3 bases, with 13 bases remaining between them. The CDR3 spans 14 residues. Germline CDR1 reads SNHLY; CDR2 reads FYNNEI.

A single count supports this clone. A junction boundary mismatches the germline segment, possibly from a read error. The chain recombines TRBV7-7 with TRBJ2-5; 13 bases are shared with TRBD2. Germline V lookup: CDR1 SSHAT, CDR2 FNYEAQ (reference sequence). The CDR3 contains 15 residues. CDR3 region: CASSRTSGSAETQYF. The CDR3 coding sequence is TGTGCTAGCAGCCGGACTAGCGGGAGTGCGGAGACCCAGTACTTC.

CDR3: CASSLSLGGGVYGYTF. CDR3 DNA: TGTGCCAGCAGTTTATCTCTCGGGGGGGGAGTCTATGGCTACACCTTC. The chain carries TRBV27 and TRBJ1-2, with TRBD1 as a possible D gene (5 bases). Germline CDR1 is MNHEY and CDR2 is SMNVEV (reference sequence). Trimming stripped 0 bases from V and 4 bases from J, with 15 bases between. The CDR3 has 16 amino acids.

The chain has TRBV7-6 and TRBJ1-3, with D tentatively TRBD1 (6 bases). The CDR3 is 15 residues long. Germline-derived CDR1 and CDR2 are SGHVS and FNYEAQ. Trimming left V 0 bases short and J 4 bases short, with 10 bases between. This chain's CDR3 is CASSLARGGGNTIYF. In nucleotides, the CDR3 is TGTGCCAGCAGCTTAGCAAGAGGGGGGGGAAACACCATATATTTT.

The chain links TRBV18 to TRBJ1-2; TRBD1 matches at 7 bases. V gave up 2 bases and J gave up 5 bases; unmatched junction bases: 5. The CDR3 consists of 14 residues. In germline, CDR1 is KGHSH, CDR2 LQKENI. CDR3 coding DNA: TGTGCCAGCTCACCAGGGACAGAATTTTATGGCTACACCTTC. Translating gives CASSPGTEFYGYTF.

The J gene is TRBJ2-7, the V gene TRBV6-5, with TRBD1 matching over 8 bases. This CDR3 has 15 amino acids. The germline V gene encodes CDR1 MNHEY and CDR2 SVGAGI. The ends lost 0 bases at V and 6 bases at J; junction bases unmatched: 7. DNA for the CDR3: TGTGCCAGCAGTTACTCTAGTACAGGGGGTTTCGAGCAGTACTTC. It translates to CASSYSSTGGFEQYF.

The chain couples TRBV9 to TRBJ2-7, with D possibly being TRBD2 (6 bases). Germline CDR1 SGDLS, CDR2 YYNGEE. The CDR3 totals 15 residues. V gave up 2 bases and J gave up 2 bases, with 14 bases separating them. This chain's CDR3 is CASSVDGGATYEQYF. The CDR3 DNA sequence: TGTGCCAGCAGCGTGGATGGCGGGGCCACCTACGAGCAGTACTTC.

The gene calls are TRBV5-1 and TRBJ2-1, with 7 bases that match TRBD1. Germline-derived CDR1 and CDR2 are SGHRS and YFSETQ. V lost 1 base, J lost 7 bases, and 8 bases stayed unmatched. This CDR3 comprises 15 residues. The CDR3 is CASSLQGGQWNEQFF. In nucleotides, the CDR3 is TGCGCCAGCAGCTTGCAAGGGGGACAGTGGAATGAGCAGTTCTTC.

About this clone: Other nucleotide sequences in the sample specify the same CDR3. This chain joins TRBV5-1 and TRBJ2-5; 7 positions agree with TRBD1. The CDR3 covers 14 residues. Per the germline V gene, CDR1 is SGHRS and CDR2 is YFSETQ. The V and J ends lost 2 bases and 3 bases, in that order; junction bases with no gene match: 4. CDR3 sequence reads: CASSLTGTEETQYF. The DNA of the CDR3 is TGCGCCAGCAGCTTAACCGGGACAGAAGAGACCCAGTACTTC.

The chain carries TRBV4-3 and TRBJ2-3; 8 bases agree with TRBD2. J was trimmed by 5 bases and V by 0 bases; bases with no gene match: 13. The CDR3 contains 18 residues. Per germline, CDR1 LGHNA and CDR2 YSLEER. The CDR3 DNA sequence: TGCGCCAGCAGCCAAGATTGGTGGGAAAAGCGGGAGTTAGATACGCAGTATTTT. It encodes CASSQDWWEKRELDTQYF.

The chain recombines TRBV18 with TRBJ2-7, with 10 positions matching TRBD2. Germline assignment: CDR1 KGHSH and CDR2 LQKENI. The J segment lost 7 bases and the V segment lost 3 bases, leaving 6 bases of the junction unmatched. This CDR3 contains 14 residues. The CDR3 coding sequence is TGTGCCAGCTCACCCAGTAGCGGGAGGAGTGAGCAGTACTTC. It codes for CASSPSSGRSEQYF.

V usage is TRBV5-1 and J usage is TRBJ1-4; maybe TRBD1 (5 bases). V was trimmed by 4 bases and J by 8 bases, leaving 12 bases between them. The CDR3 covers 13 residues. Germline V gives CDR1 SGHRS, CDR2 YFSETQ. The CDR3 DNA is TGCGCCAGCAGCACCTTGGGACGCGAAAAACTGTTTTTT. Translation: CASSTLGREKLFF.

This clone is a singleton in its sample. This chain joins TRBV7-2 and TRBJ2-2, with TRBD2 identical over 9 bases. This CDR3 contains 14 residues. Germline V gene lookup returns CDR1 SGHTA and CDR2 FQGNSA. The V and J ends lost 10 bases and 5 bases, in that order; junction bases with no gene match: 8. CDR3 sequence: CATTQRGVTGELFF. CDR3 sequence (DNA): TGTGCCACTACCCAGCGGGGGGTTACCGGGGAGCTGTTTTTT. Full variable domain (outside the CDR3, taken from reference TRBV7-2 and TRBJ2-2): GAGVSQSPSNKVTEKGKDVELRCDPISGHTALYWYRQSLGQGLEFLIYFQGNSAPDKSGLPSDRFSAERTGGSVSTLTIQRTQQEDSAVYLCATTQRGVTGELFFGEGSRLTVL.

A single count supports this clone. The chain recombines TRBV2 with TRBJ2-7, with D possibly matching TRBD1 (6 bases). V lost 0 bases and J 2 bases, leaving 17 bases between the germline ends. Germline CDR1 SNHLY, CDR2 FYNNEI. The CDR3 runs to 17 residues. CDR3 protein: CASSEAWDILNTYEQYF. CDR3 nucleotide sequence: TGTGCCAGCAGTGAAGCGTGGGACATCCTAAACACCTACGAGCAGTACTTC.